Each of the 15 T cell receptor beta chains below was sequenced from the same sample in a study of response to subunit inactivated influenza vaccine. TCRdb reprocessed the RT-PCR reads with MiXCR, giving one entry per CDR3 protein. The table has just under 550,000 distinct CDR3 sequences, under 30% seen once. The sample also formed part of further work on T cells expressing NK-cell markers. From that paper: 5'RACE template switching with UMIs produced the TCR beta cDNA.

The specimen comprised CD4+ T cells sorted from PBMCs, sampled 11 to 12 days after vaccination. The receptors here all came from a man aged 45-65 years who received an inactivated influenza vaccine.

This clonotype showed up just a few times. V gene TRBV7-9 combines with J gene TRBJ2-7, with a tentative D call TRBD2 (6 bases). This CDR3 is built from 13 residues. The ends were cut back, 4 bases at V and 7 bases at J, with 14 bases in the middle. In germline, CDR1 is SEHNR, CDR2 FQNEAQ (reference sequence). CDR3 DNA sequence: TGTGCCAGCAGCTCCCGGGGGATCTCAGAGCAGTACTTC. Protein sequence: CASSSRGISEQYF.

This clonotype was detected only a few times. This chain uses TRBV7-2 with TRBJ1-2; weak D call: TRBD1 (6 bases). CDR1 and CDR2 (germline): SGHTA, FQGNSA. This CDR3 has 13 residues. V shed 5 bases and J shed 5 bases, with 12 bases lying between them. DNA for the CDR3: TGTGCCAGCAGCCAGGGGCCATCATATGGCTACACCTTC. Amino acid sequence: CASSQGPSYGYTF.

The table lists this clonotype with a few counts. The chain recombines TRBV2 with TRBJ1-5, with TRBD1 identical over 7 bases. Trimming cost V 6 bases and J 3 bases; bases outside gene matches: 5. Per the germline V gene, CDR1 is SNHLY and CDR2 is FYNNEI. The CDR3 has 14 amino acids. The CDR3 DNA reads as TGTGCCAGCAGCCAGACAGGGCACAATCAGCCCCAGCATTTT. It specifies CASSQTGHNQPQHF.

This clonotype was detected only a few times. This rearrangement joins TRBV6-2 or TRBV6-3 to TRBJ2-7, with TRBD2 identical over 15 bases. The V segment lost 6 bases and the J segment 2 bases; nucleotides outside the gene matches: 14. The CDR3 is 19 residues long. Germline lookup yields CDR1 MNHEY and CDR2 SVGEGT. This CDR3 reads CASSRPRTSGGVSPYEQYF. The CDR3 bases are TGTGCCAGCAGCCGACCGAGGACTAGCGGGGGGGTCTCTCCCTACGAGCAGTACTTC.

The chain couples TRBV20-1 to TRBJ2-3, with D perhaps being TRBD1 or TRBD2 (5 bases each). The CDR3 spans 16 residues. Germline CDR1 is DFQATT and CDR2 is SNEGSKA (reference sequence). The ends were cut back, 4 bases at V and 6 bases at J, with 23 bases in the middle. The CDR3 here is CSAMATSSPKGDTQYF. The CDR3 nucleotides are TGCAGTGCTATGGCCACATCTAGCCCCAAGGGGGATACGCAGTATTTT.

Only a few counts were recorded for this clonotype. The chain combines TRBV11-2 with TRBJ2-5; no firm D call. Germline V gene sequence: CDR1 SGHAT, CDR2 FQNNGV. V gave up 0 bases and J gave up 4 bases, with 15 bases separating them. This CDR3 comprises 16 residues. The CDR3 sequence: CASSLDPWAEGETQYF. CDR3 nucleotides: TGTGCCAGCAGCTTAGATCCTTGGGCAGAAGGAGAGACCCAGTACTTC.

This clonotype was counted only a few times. The chain joins TRBV20-1 to TRBJ2-1; 7 bases align to TRBD2. The CDR3 has 15 amino acids. From germline, CDR1 is DFQATT and CDR2 SNEGSKA (reference sequence). J gave up 6 bases and V 0 bases, and 8 bases lay outside the gene matches. The CDR3: CSARERGGRFNEQFF. CDR3 sequence (DNA): TGCAGTGCTAGAGAGCGGGGCGGGAGATTCAATGAGCAGTTCTTC.

This clonotype was detected only a few times. J is TRBJ2-1 and V is TRBV20-1, with TRBD2 identical over 9 bases. The V gene's germline CDR1 is DFQATT and CDR2 SNEGSKA (reference sequence). The CDR3 extends over 15 amino acids. J gave up 0 bases and V 5 bases, and 5 bases lay outside the gene matches. The DNA for the CDR3 is TGCAGTGCTGACCCGGGACTAGCCTCCTACAATGAGCAGTTCTTC. Encoded protein: CSADPGLASYNEQFF.

This clonotype was seen at least ten times. This chain uses TRBV5-1 with TRBJ2-2, with D maybe TRBD1 (6 bases). Germline loops: CDR1 SGHRS, CDR2 YFSETQ. CDR3 length: 15 amino acids. The V end lost 1 base, the J end lost 1 base, and 8 bases lay between the germline ends. CDR3 loop: CASSLTGKNTGELFF. The CDR3 DNA is TGCGCCAGCAGCTTGACAGGGAAGAACACCGGGGAGCTGTTTTTT. The full variable domain, rest sourced from reference TRBV5-1 and TRBJ2-2, is KAGVTQTPRYLIKTRGQQVTLSCSPISGHRSVSWYQQTPGQGLQFLFEYFSETQRNKGNFPGRFSGRQFSNSRSEMNVSTLELGDSALYLCASSLTGKNTGELFFGEGSRLTVL.

The V gene is TRBV28, the J gene TRBJ2-1; 7 bases fit TRBD1. This CDR3 region has 18 residues. In germline, CDR1 is MDHEN, CDR2 SYDVKM. V shed 3 bases, J shed 4 bases, and the junction held 15 bases outside the gene matches. CDR3 in amino acids: CASSLLGTVFEVYNEQFF. In DNA form, the CDR3 reads TGTGCCAGCAGTTTGCTGGGGACAGTTTTTGAGGTTTACAATGAGCAGTTCTTC.

The chain links TRBV20-1 to TRBJ2-5; D is perhaps TRBD2 (6 bases). Trimming removed 6 bases from V and 1 base from J, with 15 bases in between. This CDR3 is built from 14 residues. From germline, CDR1 is DFQATT and CDR2 SNEGSKA (reference sequence). The CDR3 region has the DNA TGCAGTGCCCCGAGGGCGGGGTTCCAAGAGACCCAGTACTTC. It codes for CSAPRAGFQETQYF.

Many counts were recorded for this clonotype. The chain couples TRBV28 to TRBJ2-3; TRBD2 might be the D (6 bases). Germline V gene data show CDR1 as MDHEN and CDR2 as SYDVKM. The ends were cut back, 8 bases at V and 10 bases at J, with 22 bases in the middle. The length of the CDR3 is 14 residues. For the CDR3, the DNA is TGTGCCAGCTCCTCCCTGGGGGGTCCTGCCGCGCAGTATTTT. Translated: CASSSLGGPAAQYF.

The table lists this clonotype with a few counts. The genes are TRBV19 and TRBJ2-5; 8 bases align to TRBD1. V was clipped by 1 base and J by 4 bases; unmatched bases: 2. This CDR3 contains 14 residues. Looked up from germline, CDR1 is LNHDA and CDR2 is SQIVND (reference sequence). The CDR3 loop reads CASSIGQGAETQYF. CDR3 coding DNA: TGTGCCAGTAGTATAGGCCAGGGGGCAGAGACCCAGTACTTC. Combining the CDR3 with reference TRBV19 and TRBJ2-5 gives the whole variable domain DGGITQSPKYLFRKEGQNVTLSCEQNLNHDAMYWYRQDPGQGLRLIYYSQIVNDFQKGDIAEGYSVSREKKESFPLTVTSAQKNPTAFYLCASSIGQGAETQYFGPGTRLLVL.

This clonotype was seen a few times. Sequence at one end of the junction differs from germline and may be a read error. The chain employs TRBV6-4 and TRBJ2-2; possibly TRBD2 for D (5 bases). The CDR3 is 19 amino acids. Germline V lookup: CDR1 MRHNA, CDR2 SNTAGT. In DNA, the CDR3 is TGTGCCAGCAGTCACTCGGTGGAGTATGGACTTCCGAACACCGGGGAGCTGTTTTTT. This translates into CASSHSVEYGLPNTGELFF.

This clonotype has only a few counts. V is TRBV10-3 and J is TRBJ1-6, with D possibly being TRBD1 (6 bases). CDR1 and CDR2 from the germline V gene are ENHRY and SYGVKD. Trimming stripped 6 bases from V and 6 bases from J, with 15 bases between. This CDR3 has 15 amino acids. CDR3 protein: CAISLEQGGNSPLHF. The CDR3, as DNA: TGTGCCATCAGCCTCGAACAGGGAGGTAATTCACCCCTCCACTTT.